This T cell receptor beta chain was documented in a study of CD8+CD57+ T cells in acquired aplastic anemia. Study context: Across the sorted CD4+ and CD8+ cells, DNA amounts averaged approximately 3 ug.

Those patients picked for sequencing had displayed CD8+CD57+ cell expansion on flow cytometry. Every one of the patients had aplastic anemia (severe, acquired). None of the patients had been given any therapy when their blood was sampled. The study profiled TCR beta VDJ and CDR3 using genomic DNA as template. TCRdb recomputed calls from the reads with MiXCR, one row per CDR3 protein. Among hundreds of thousands of distinct CDR3 sequences listed, less than 35% were seen once. Whole-study findings and limits: Overlapping CD8+ CDR3 repertoires of patients and controls contained approximately 29 shared sequences.

This clonotype was picked up a small number of times. Its target is unknown. Germline CDR1 is MNHEY and CDR2 is SVGAGI. The length of the CDR3 is 13 residues. Trimming cost V 2 bases and J 3 bases, with 5 bases left between them. This sequence joins TRBV6-5 and TRBJ2-1, with D possibly TRBD1 on 5 matching bases. Specimen: sorted CD4+, CD8+, or CD8+CD57+ T cells (not recorded which) from PBMCs. This TCR came from a human donor with aplastic anemia. For the CDR3, the DNA is TGTGCCAGCAGTTACGACAGCTACAATGAGCAGTTCTTC. It yields the protein CASSYDSYNEQFF.